The clone carrying this T cell receptor beta chain was detected once. CDR1 is SGHVS and CDR2 is FQNEAQ in the germline V gene. The V end was cut by 4 bases, the J end by 0 bases, with 10 bases between. There are 15 residues in the CDR3. The data belong to a study of blood T cell repertoires in COVID-19. For the study at large: The cDNA or gDNA used as material had been derived from T cells, B-cell-depleted T cells, or PBMCs.

The data were produced by immunoSEQ multiplex PCR, yet TCRdb's version contains in-frame clones alone and is incomplete. The sample lists about 500,000 clones, approximately 89% occurring once. Sequencing was performed on peripheral blood. This TCR was recovered from a man between 18 and 35 years old with COVID-19, enrolled during active disease. The chain is built from TRBV7-8 and TRBJ2-1, with D tentatively TRBD2 (5 bases). CDR3 in amino acids: CASSSGLSSYNEQFF. DNA of the CDR3: TGTGCCAGCAGCTCCGGACTTAGCTCCTACAATGAGCAGTTCTTC.